These T cell receptor beta chains were read from a single sample in a study of blood T cell repertoires in COVID-19. Here immunoSEQ multiplex PCR was the method, and the copy in TCRdb shows in-frame clones only, minus some. The sample contains 150,000 or so clones, about 80% of which appear only once. The source material was PBMCs or T cells enriched from blood (not recorded which). The receptors were gathered from a man between 45 and 60 years old who had recovered from COVID-19. Each CDR3 is given with its conserved first and last residue. Fields, in order: D gene, clone size, V gene, J gene, CDR3 DNA, CDR3 protein. The D gene is left open where the match is weak. Some rows have no size entry. The others give once, few or many, or a class for an expanded clone.

TRBD1,NA,TRBV5-6,TRBJ1-5,TGTGCCAGCAGCGCAAGTTACGGGACAGGGAATCAGCCCCAGCATTTT,CASSASYGTGNQPQHF
NA,NA,TRBV6-5,TRBJ2-5,TGTGCCAGCAGTCCCGTTGGGGCTTGGGAGACCCAGTACTTC,CASSPVGAWETQYF
TRBD1,NA,TRBV28,TRBJ1-6,TGTGCCAGCAGGTCCGGGACAGGGACTTTGCCCCTCCACTTT,CASRSGTGTLPLHF
NA,NA,TRBV2,TRBJ1-1,TGTGCCAGCAGTGCAAACCAACAGGGCACTGAAGCTTTCTTT,CASSANQQGTEAFF
NA,NA,TRBV7-2,TRBJ2-3,TGTGCCAGCAGGGCCACAGATACGCAGTATTTT,CASRATDTQYF
TRBD1,NA,TRBV5-6,TRBJ1-4,TGTGCCAGCAGCTTGCTAGGACAGGGGGATGAAAAACTGTTTTTT,CASSLLGQGDEKLFF
TRBD1,NA,TRBV7-9,TRBJ1-1,TGTGCCAGCAGCCCAGCCTTCATACAGGGGGGAGGCACTGAAGCTTTCTTT,CASSPAFIQGGGTEAFF
NA,once,TRBV21-1,TRBJ2-1,TGTGCCAGCAGCAAAGCGAGACTAGGGCTCGTCGGTTTGGAGCAGTTCTTC,CASSKARLGLVGLEQFF
TRBD1,NA,TRBV28,TRBJ1-2,TGTGCCAGCAGTCCCCCCCAGGGGGCAACGAACTATGGCTACACCTTC,CASSPPQGATNYGYTF
TRBD1,NA,TRBV5-1,TRBJ1-2,TGCGCCAGCAGCTTTGGACAGGGCGGTGGCTACACCTTC,CASSFGQGGGYTF
NA,few,TRBV2,TRBJ1-5,TGTGCCAGCAGGCCAGGGGCTCAGCCCCAGCATTTT,CASRPGAQPQHF
NA,NA,TRBV4-3,TRBJ1-5,TGCGCCAGCAGCCAAGGTACAGGGATAGGTCAGCCCCAGCATTTT,CASSQGTGIGQPQHF
NA,NA,TRBV15,TRBJ1-5,TGTGCCACCAGCAGAGACCCTCTGGGAGGGCACAGAGAGCCCCAGCATTTT,CATSRDPLGGHREPQHF
NA,NA,TRBV6-5,TRBJ1-5,TGTGCCAGCACCCCAGGGCCTAATAGCAATCAGCCCCAGCATTTT,CASTPGPNSNQPQHF
TRBD1,NA,TRBV28,TRBJ2-7,TGTGCCAGCAGTAACGCTGGCAGGGGGTTGAGCGAGCAGTACTTC,CASSNAGRGLSEQYF
NA,NA,TRBV19,TRBJ1-5,TGTGCCAGTATACAGGGACCTAGCAATCAGCCCCAGCATTTT,CASIQGPSNQPQHF
NA,NA,TRBV5-1,TRBJ2-7,TGCGCCAGCAGCTATTCGACACCCGCGATGAACGAGCAGTACTTC,CASSYSTPAMNEQYF
NA,NA,TRBV11-2,TRBJ1-6,TGTGCCAGCAGCTGGCAGGATAATTCACCCCTCCACTTT,CASSWQDNSPLHF
TRBD1,NA,TRBV7-9,TRBJ1-1,TGTGCCAGCAGCTTAGCAGACAGGGTGGGGGACACTGAAGCTTTCTTT,CASSLADRVGDTEAFF
NA,NA,TRBV7-8,TRBJ2-7,TGTGCCAGCAGCTTAGGAGGAGGGATCATCTACGAGCAGTACTTC,CASSLGGGIIYEQYF
NA,NA,TRBV5-1,TRBJ2-2,TGCGCCAGCGAGATAGGGGACACCGGGGAGCTGTTTTTT,CASEIGDTGELFF
TRBD2,NA,TRBV6-6,TRBJ2-3,TGTGCCAGCAGTCTTGGACTAGCGGGGGGTAATGGAGATACGCAGTATTTT,CASSLGLAGGNGDTQYF
NA,NA,TRBV5-6,TRBJ2-2,TGTGCCAGCAGCTTGGTGGAGGGTGGGAGATCAAACACCGGGGAGCTGTTTTTT,CASSLVEGGRSNTGELFF
TRBD1,many,TRBV5-5,TRBJ1-2,TGTGCCAGCAGCTTGGCCGGACAGGCTCTCTATGGCTACACCTTC,CASSLAGQALYGYTF
TRBD1,NA,TRBV11-2,TRBJ2-7,TGTGCCAGCAGCGCCCTACAGGGGAGAAACGAGCAGTACTTC,CASSALQGRNEQYF
NA,NA,TRBV7-2,TRBJ2-7,TGTGCCAGCAGCTTAACTGAGGGGGACGAGCAGTACTTC,CASSLTEGDEQYF
NA,NA,TRBV5-6,TRBJ1-3,TGTGCCAGCAGCGAGGGAAGAAACACCATATATTTT,CASSEGRNTIYF
NA,NA,TRBV6-5,TRBJ1-2,TGTGCCAGCAGTTACTCACAGGGAGTCTTGGGCTACACCTTC,CASSYSQGVLGYTF
NA,NA,TRBV14,TRBJ2-2,TGTGCCAGCAGCCAAGAGGCGGGGGCAAACACCGGGGAGCTGTTTTTT,CASSQEAGANTGELFF
TRBD1,NA,TRBV6-1,TRBJ1-1,TGTGCCAGCAGTGAATGGGACAGGGAAGCTTTCTTT,CASSEWDREAFF
TRBD2,NA,TRBV7-3,TRBJ2-1,TGTGCCAGCAGCTTAGCGGGGGGGAGCAATGAGCAGTTCTTC,CASSLAGGSNEQFF
NA,NA,TRBV5-5,TRBJ2-3,TGTGCCAGCAGCAAGGGGCCCAGCACAGATACGCAGTATTTT,CASSKGPSTDTQYF
NA,few,TRBV2,TRBJ2-5,TGTGCCAGCAGGGGGCTGCAAGTTCAAGAGACCCAGTACTTC,CASRGLQVQETQYF
TRBD2,NA,TRBV18,TRBJ2-5,TGTGCCAGCTCACCACCGGGACTAGCAGAGACCCAGTACTTC,CASSPPGLAETQYF
TRBD1,NA,TRBV19,TRBJ1-5,TGTGCCAGTAGTATCGGGACAGGGGGCAATCAGCCCCAGCATTTT,CASSIGTGGNQPQHF
NA,NA,TRBV2,TRBJ1-6,TGTGCCAGCAGTGAGTCACAGGCAACTAATTCACCCCTCCACTTT,CASSESQATNSPLHF
TRBD1,NA,TRBV7-2,TRBJ2-5,TGTGCCAGCAGCCCGGACAGGGGGACTCTTGAGACCCAGTACTTC,CASSPDRGTLETQYF
NA,NA,TRBV5-1,TRBJ1-3,TGCGCCAGCAGCTTTGGGGGCCTCCTCTCCTCTGGAAACACCATATATTTT,CASSFGGLLSSGNTIYF
TRBD2,NA,TRBV3-1/TRBV3-2,TRBJ2-5,TGTGCCAGCAGCTATCGGACTAGCGGGGGGGAGACCCAGTACTTC,CASSYRTSGGETQYF
TRBD1,NA,TRBV4-2,TRBJ1-2,TGTGCCAGCAGCCAAGATTTTCGGACAGGGAGGACATCTGGCTACACCTTC,CASSQDFRTGRTSGYTF
TRBD2,NA,TRBV9,TRBJ2-1,TGTGCCAGCAGCGTAGGTGGAGGGCTAGCGGGGAATGAGCAGTTCTTC,CASSVGGGLAGNEQFF
NA,NA,TRBV13,TRBJ1-6,TGTGCCAGCAGCCGGGATCTTAAAGGGAATTCACCCCTCCACTTT,CASSRDLKGNSPLHF
NA,NA,TRBV7-3,TRBJ1-3,TGTGCCAGCAGCTTAAGCGGTTCTGGAAACACCATATATTTT,CASSLSGSGNTIYF